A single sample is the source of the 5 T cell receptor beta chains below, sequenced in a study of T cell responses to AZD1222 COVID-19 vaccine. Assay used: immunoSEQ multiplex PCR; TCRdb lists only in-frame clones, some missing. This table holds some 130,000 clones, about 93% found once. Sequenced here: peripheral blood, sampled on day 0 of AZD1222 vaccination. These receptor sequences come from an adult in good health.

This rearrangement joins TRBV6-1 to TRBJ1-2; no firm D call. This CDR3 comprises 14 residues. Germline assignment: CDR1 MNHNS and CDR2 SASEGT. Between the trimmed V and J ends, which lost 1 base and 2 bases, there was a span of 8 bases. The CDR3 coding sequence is TGTGCCAGCAGTGAAGGTAGCGGAAACTATGGCTACACCTTC. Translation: CASSEGSGNYGYTF.

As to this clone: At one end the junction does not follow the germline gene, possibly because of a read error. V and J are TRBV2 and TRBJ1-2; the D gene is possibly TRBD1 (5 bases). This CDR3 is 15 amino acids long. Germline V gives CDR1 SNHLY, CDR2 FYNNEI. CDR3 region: CVSSDWGSLLYGYTF. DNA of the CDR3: TGTGTCAGCAGTGACTGGGGGAGCCTCCTCTATGGCTACACCTTC. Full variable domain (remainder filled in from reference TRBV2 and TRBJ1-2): EPEVTQTPSHQVTQMGQEVILRCVPISNHLYFYWYRQILGQKVEFLVSFYNNEISEKSEIFDDQFSVERPDGSNFTLKIRSTKLEDSAMYFCVSSDWGSLLYGYTFGSGTRLTVV.

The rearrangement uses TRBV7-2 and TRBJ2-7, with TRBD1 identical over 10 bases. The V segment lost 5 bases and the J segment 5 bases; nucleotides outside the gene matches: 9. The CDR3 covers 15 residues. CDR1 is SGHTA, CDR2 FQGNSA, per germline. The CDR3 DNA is TGTGCCAGCAGCACCCGGACAGGGGGAGTGGACGAGCAGTACTTC. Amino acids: CASSTRTGGVDEQYF.

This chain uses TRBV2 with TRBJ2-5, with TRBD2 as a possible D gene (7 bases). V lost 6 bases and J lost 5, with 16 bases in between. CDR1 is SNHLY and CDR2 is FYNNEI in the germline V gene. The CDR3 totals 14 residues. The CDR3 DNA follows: TGTGCCAGCAGCCTCGCGGGGGCGTCGGAGACCCAGTACTTC. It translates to CASSLAGASETQYF.

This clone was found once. The CDR3 protein is CASSQDSITGRTNEKLFF. The DNA of the CDR3 is TGCGCCAGCAGCCAAGATTCCATCACAGGGAGGACTAATGAAAAACTGTTTTTT. J is TRBJ1-4 and V is TRBV4-3, with D tentatively TRBD1 (6 bases). CDR3 length equals 18 residues. In germline, CDR1 is LGHNA, CDR2 YSLEER. V lost 0 bases and J lost 2, with 16 bases in between.